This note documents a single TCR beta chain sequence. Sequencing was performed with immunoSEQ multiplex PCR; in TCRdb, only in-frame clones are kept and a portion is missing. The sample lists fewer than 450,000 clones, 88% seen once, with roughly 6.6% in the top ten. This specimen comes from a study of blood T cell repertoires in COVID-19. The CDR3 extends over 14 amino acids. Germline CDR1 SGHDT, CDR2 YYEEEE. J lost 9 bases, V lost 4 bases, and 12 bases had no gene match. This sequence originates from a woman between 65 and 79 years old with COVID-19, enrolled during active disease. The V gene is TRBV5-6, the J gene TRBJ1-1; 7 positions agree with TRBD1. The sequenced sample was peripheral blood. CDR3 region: CASSGARGRRQAFF. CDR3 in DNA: TGTGCCAGCAGCGGGGCGAGGGGGCGCCGTCAAGCTTTCTTT.